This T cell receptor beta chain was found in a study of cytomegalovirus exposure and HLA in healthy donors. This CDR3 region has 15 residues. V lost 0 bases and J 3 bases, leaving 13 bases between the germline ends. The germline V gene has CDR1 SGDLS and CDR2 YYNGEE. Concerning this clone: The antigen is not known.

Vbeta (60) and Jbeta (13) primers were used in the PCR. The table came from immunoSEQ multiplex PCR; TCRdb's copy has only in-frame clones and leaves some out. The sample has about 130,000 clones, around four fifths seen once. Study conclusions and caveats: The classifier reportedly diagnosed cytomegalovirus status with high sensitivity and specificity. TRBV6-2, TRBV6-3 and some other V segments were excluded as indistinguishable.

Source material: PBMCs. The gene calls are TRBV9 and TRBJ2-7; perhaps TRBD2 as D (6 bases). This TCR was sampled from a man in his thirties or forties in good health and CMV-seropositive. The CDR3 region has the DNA TGTGCCAGCAGCGTAGCGGTCGGGAGTGACTACGAGCAGTACTTC. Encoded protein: CASSVAVGSDYEQYF.